A single sample gave rise to the 29 T cell receptor beta chains below, sequenced in a study of CD8 T cells in ankylosing spondylitis. Study-level points and caveats: Roughly 8 highly homologous variants formed a TCR beta motif that appeared characteristic of ankylosing spondylitis blood.

TCRdb called the 5' RACE reads again in MiXCR, with one record for every CDR3 protein. This table has roughly 350,000 distinct CDR3 sequences, under 8.5% appearing once. These TCRs are of unknown antigen specificity. The sequencing sample was made of blood, either unsorted or a sorted T cell fraction (not recorded which). The receptors stem from a male donor with ankylosing spondylitis.

Many counts were recorded for this clonotype. The chain joins TRBV29-1 to TRBJ1-1, with D maybe TRBD1 (5 bases). Looked up from germline, CDR1 is SQVTM and CDR2 is ANQGSEA. V was trimmed by 6 bases and J by 7 bases, leaving 18 bases between them. The CDR3 is 13 residues long. In nucleotides, the CDR3 is TGCAGCGTCCGGGGGTCGGAGGGGCGTGAAGCTTTCTTT. Translated, it gives CSVRGSEGREAFF.

The chain employs TRBV9 and TRBJ2-1; possible D gene TRBD1, 6 bases. The V and J ends lost 2 bases and 4 bases respectively, with 16 bases between them. The CDR3 sequence is 16 residues long. Germline V CDR1 and CDR2: SGDLS, YYNGEE. The chain's CDR3 is CASSVRRQGPYNEQFF. The CDR3 DNA is TGTGCCAGCAGCGTCCGCCGGCAGGGGCCATACAATGAGCAGTTCTTC.

This clonotype has at least ten counts. This chain joins TRBV29-1 and TRBJ2-5; D unclear. The CDR3 runs 12 residues. Germline V lookup: CDR1 SQVTM, CDR2 ANQGSEA. V was shortened by 4 bases and J by 2 bases, with 8 bases between the two germline ends. The CDR3 region is CSVVRSQETQYF. In DNA form, the CDR3 reads TGCAGCGTTGTGCGCAGTCAAGAGACCCAGTACTTC.

This clonotype has at least ten counts. The gene calls are TRBV5-1 and TRBJ1-2; perhaps TRBD1 as D (6 bases). V lost 3 bases, J lost 0 bases, and 15 bases lay in between. CDR1 and CDR2 (germline): SGHRS, YFSETQ. The CDR3 is 16 amino acids. DNA for the CDR3: TGCGCCAGCAGCTGGACCGGGACACTTACTAACTATGGCTACACCTTC. Translating it yields CASSWTGTLTNYGYTF.

This clonotype occurred many times. The CDR3 DNA is TGTGCCAGCAAACTCGGGACTAGCGGGAGGGCAGATACGCAGTATTTT. Translated: CASKLGTSGRADTQYF. The rearrangement joins TRBV28 to TRBJ2-3; TRBD2 aligns across 16 bases. With 7 bases clipped from V and 4 bases from J, the junction kept 5 bases outside the gene matches. CDR1 MDHEN and CDR2 SYDVKM come from the germline V gene. The CDR3 length is 16 residues. The entire variable domain, with the rest obtained from reference TRBV28 and TRBJ2-3, is as follows: DVKVTQSSRYLVKRTGEKVFLECVQDMDHENMFWYRQDPGLGLRLIYFSYDVKMKEKGDIPEGYSVSREKKERFSLILESASTNQTSMYLCASKLGTSGRADTQYFGPGTRLTVL.

The chain uses TRBV20-1 and TRBJ2-7, with 8 bases that match TRBD1. The CDR3 runs to 15 residues. V gave up 6 bases and J gave up 0 bases; unmatched junction bases: 10. Germline V gene sequence: CDR1 DFQATT, CDR2 SNEGSKA (reference sequence). DNA of the CDR3: TGCAGTGCCCAACTACCGGGACAGGCCTCCTACGAGCAGTACTTC. As protein: CSAQLPGQASYEQYF.

This clonotype has ten or more counts. This rearrangement joins TRBV6-5 to TRBJ2-3; D is possibly TRBD1 (7 bases). There are 13 residues in the CDR3. The V gene lost 2 bases and the J gene lost 7 bases, with 10 bases spanning the gap. CDR1 and CDR2 from the germline V gene are MNHEY and SVGAGI. The CDR3: CASSYQGGNTQYF. CDR3 DNA: TGTGCCAGCAGTTACCAGGGGGGTAATACGCAGTATTTT.

The chain carries TRBV7-9 and TRBJ1-5, with D possibly matching TRBD1 (5 bases). Per germline, CDR1 SEHNR and CDR2 FQNEAQ (reference sequence). Trimming left V 5 bases short and J 0 bases short, with 8 bases between. The CDR3 is 14 amino acids. CDR3 residues: CASSRTNSNQPQHF. CDR3 DNA sequence: TGTGCCAGCAGCCGGACAAATAGCAATCAGCCCCAGCATTTT.

This clonotype was recorded a few times. The chain is built from TRBV6-2 or TRBV6-3 and TRBJ1-1, with a weak D call TRBD1 (6 bases). CDR1 MNHEY and CDR2 SVGEGT come from the germline V gene. CDR3 length: 15 residues. The germline V and J ends were trimmed by 6 bases and 1 base, with 15 bases remaining between them. CDR3 sequence reads: CASRHPGQKNTEAFF. CDR3 nucleotide sequence: TGTGCCAGCAGACACCCAGGACAGAAGAACACTGAAGCTTTCTTT.

This clonotype was counted at least ten times. This chain uses TRBV29-1 with TRBJ2-1; either TRBD1 or TRBD2 may fit D (5 bases each). Between the trimmed V and J ends, which lost 6 bases and 2 bases, there was a span of 20 bases. Germline V gives CDR1 SQVTM, CDR2 ANQGSEA. This CDR3 contains 16 residues. The CDR3 DNA follows: TGCAGCGTGTCTAAACCCGGGGCCATTGCCTACAATGAGCAGTTCTTC. Translated, it gives CSVSKPGAIAYNEQFF.

This clonotype was seen a few times. V gene TRBV7-9 combines with J gene TRBJ2-3, with 9 bases matching TRBD2. V shed 5 bases and J 3 bases; nucleotides not matched to a gene: 6. CDR1 is SEHNR and CDR2 is FQNEAQ in the germline V gene (reference sequence). CDR3 length equals 15 residues. The CDR3 DNA follows: TGTGCCAGCAGCCGACTAGCGGTCCAAACAGATACGCAGTATTTT. This translates into CASSRLAVQTDTQYF. The whole variable domain, filled in from reference TRBV7-9 and TRBJ2-3, reads DTGVSQNPRHKITKRGQNVTFRCDPISEHNRLYWYRQTLGQGPEFLTYFQNEAQLEKSRLLSDRFSAERPKGSFSTLEIQRTEQGDSAMYLCASSRLAVQTDTQYFGPGTRLTVL.

In this sample, this clonotype turned up a few times. CDR3: CASSPGGPTYEQYF. As DNA, the CDR3 is TGCGCCAGCAGCCCCGGGGGACCCACCTACGAGCAGTACTTC. This rearrangement joins TRBV5-1 to TRBJ2-7; possible D gene TRBD2, 6 bases. This CDR3 has 14 amino acids. CDR1 and CDR2 from the germline V gene are SGHRS and YFSETQ. V lost 4 bases and J 2 bases, leaving 13 bases between the germline ends.

This clonotype was seen many times. The chain uses TRBV12-3 or TRBV12-4 and TRBJ2-1, with 8 bases matching TRBD2. With 7 bases clipped from V and 0 bases from J, the junction kept 5 bases outside the gene matches. The CDR3 sequence is 15 residues long. CDR3 in amino acids: CASTLSGGSYNEQFF. The CDR3, as DNA: TGTGCCAGCACCTTAAGCGGGGGCTCCTACAATGAGCAGTTCTTC.

This clonotype was recorded many times. This chain joins TRBV5-1 and TRBJ2-1, with D hard to call. CDR3 size: 15 residues. V was trimmed by 6 bases and J by 4 bases, leaving 17 bases between them. Germline lookup yields CDR1 SGHRS and CDR2 YFSETQ. The CDR3 sequence: CASTLTGARYNEQFF. CDR3 nucleotides: TGCGCCAGCACCCTTACCGGAGCTCGGTACAATGAGCAGTTCTTC.

Only a few counts were recorded for this clonotype. The gene calls are TRBV11-3 and TRBJ2-1; the match to TRBD2 covers 16 bases. The CDR3 extends over 17 amino acids. CDR1 and CDR2 from the germline V gene are SGHNT and YENEEA. Trimming took 4 bases from V and 6 from J; bases not matched to a gene: 6. DNA of the CDR3: TGTGCCAGCAGCTCGGGACTAGCGGGAGGGCCCCGCAATGAGCAGTTCTTC. Protein sequence: CASSSGLAGGPRNEQFF.

This clonotype was counted at least ten times. The V call is TRBV20-1, the J call TRBJ1-2; D uncertain. Looked up from germline, CDR1 is DFQATT and CDR2 is SNEGSKA (reference sequence). The V gene lost 6 bases and the J gene lost 6 bases, with 14 bases spanning the gap. This CDR3 region has 12 residues. CDR3 loop: CSARPWGHGYTF. CDR3 DNA: TGCAGTGCCCGGCCGTGGGGTCATGGCTACACCTTC.

In its sample, this clonotype was seen a few times. V gene TRBV5-5 combines with J gene TRBJ2-1, with D perhaps matching TRBD2 (5 bases). This CDR3 is 13 amino acids long. From germline, CDR1 is SGHKS and CDR2 YYEKEE (reference sequence). Trimming shortened V by 4 bases and J by 3 bases, and 8 bases separated the two germline ends. The DNA for the CDR3 is TGTGCCAGCAGCCCGAGGGACTACAATGAGCAGTTCTTC. As protein: CASSPRDYNEQFF.

The chain is built from TRBV28 and TRBJ1-1; D is unclear. V was trimmed by 3 bases and J by 10 bases, leaving 15 bases between them. The CDR3 covers 13 residues. CDR1 MDHEN and CDR2 SYDVKM come from the germline V gene. The CDR3 spells CASSFGRLGGAFF. The CDR3, as DNA: TGTGCCAGCAGTTTCGGACGGCTGGGAGGAGCTTTCTTT.

In its sample, this clonotype was seen a few times. The chain links TRBV20-1 to TRBJ2-1; TRBD2 is a possible D gene (6 bases). Trimming removed 5 bases at V and 4 bases at J, with 12 bases between. Per germline, CDR1 DFQATT and CDR2 SNEGSKA (reference sequence). This CDR3 has 13 residues. The CDR3 loop reads CSAPRGGYNEQFF. In DNA, the CDR3 is TGCAGTGCTCCGCGGGGCGGGTACAATGAGCAGTTCTTC.

This clonotype occurred many times. The chain employs TRBV5-1 and TRBJ2-7; weak D call: TRBD1 (6 bases). The germline gives CDR1 SGHRS, CDR2 YFSETQ. The CDR3 has 13 residues. V was shortened by 4 bases and J by 2 bases, with 10 bases between the two germline ends. This CDR3 is CASSPWGPYEQYF. For the CDR3, the DNA is TGCGCCAGCAGCCCCTGGGGGCCCTACGAGCAGTACTTC.

The V gene is TRBV9, the J gene TRBJ2-7, with TRBD2 identical over 9 bases. This CDR3 has 18 amino acids. V was pared by 4 bases and J by 6 bases, with 20 bases of the junction left unmatched. Per the germline V gene, CDR1 is SGDLS and CDR2 is YYNGEE. As DNA, the CDR3 is TGTGCCAGCAGCTCCGGATGGGGGTTAGCGGGAGCTAGGTTCGAGCAGTACTTC. Amino acid sequence: CASSSGWGLAGARFEQYF.

This clonotype was found many times. The V gene is TRBV5-5, the J gene TRBJ2-3; TRBD2 matches at 7 bases. With V trimmed by 5 bases and J by 5 bases, 11 bases remained unmatched. Germline lookup yields CDR1 SGHKS and CDR2 YYEKEE (reference sequence). This CDR3 contains 15 residues. CDR3 residues: CASRALAGVGDTQYF. The CDR3 bases are TGTGCCAGCAGGGCCCTCGCGGGAGTAGGAGATACGCAGTATTTT.

This clonotype has at least ten counts. This CDR3 is CASSQVWTGYNEQFF. The CDR3 bases are TGTGCCAGCAGCCAAGTTTGGACAGGCTACAATGAGCAGTTCTTC. V gene TRBV3-1 combines with J gene TRBJ2-1, with 7 bases that match TRBD1. The CDR3 covers 15 residues. In germline, CDR1 is LGHDT, CDR2 YNNKEL (reference sequence). V gave up 1 base and J gave up 3 bases; unmatched junction bases: 3.

The chain has TRBV6-5 and TRBJ2-2, with unresolved D. The CDR3 is 16 amino acids. Trimming took 3 bases from V and 0 from J, leaving 11 bases between them. Germline V gives CDR1 MNHEY, CDR2 SVGAGI. The CDR3 DNA reads TGTGCCAGCAGTTATTGGAGACCAGCGAACACCGGGGAGCTGTTTTTT. Its translation is CASSYWRPANTGELFF.

This clonotype was counted a few times. V is TRBV10-3 and J is TRBJ2-3; 7 bases are shared with TRBD1. The CDR3 covers 14 residues. Germline CDR1 ENHRY, CDR2 SYGVKD. Germline trimming cut 6 bases from V and 0 bases from J; bases unmatched to any gene: 3. The DNA of the CDR3 is TGTGCCATCAGGGGGGACAGAAGCACAGATACGCAGTATTTT. This encodes CAIRGDRSTDTQYF.

This chain links TRBV7-9 with TRBJ2-2; D unclear. This CDR3 has 14 amino acids. The germline CDR1 and CDR2 sequences are SEHNR and FQNEAQ (reference sequence). Trimming removed 3 bases at V and 4 bases at J, with 9 bases between. The CDR3 loop is CASSLIFPTGELFF. CDR3 DNA: TGTGCCAGCAGCTTGATATTTCCCACCGGGGAGCTGTTTTTT.

Note on this clonotype: Germline is not matched at one junction end, which may reflect a read error. The DNA of the CDR3 is TGCGCCAGCAGTTTGGGACAGCAAATTCAAGAGACCCAGTACTTC. It codes for CASSLGQQIQETQYF. V usage is TRBV5-1 and J usage is TRBJ2-5, with 7 bases that match TRBD1. This CDR3 is built from 15 residues. Looked up from germline, CDR1 is SGHRS and CDR2 is YFSETQ.

This chain links TRBV12-3 or TRBV12-4 with TRBJ1-1; D gene uncertain. There are 14 residues in the CDR3. Trimming took 5 bases from V and 5 from J, leaving 15 bases between them. CDR3 protein: CASSLTAVRTEAFF. DNA for the CDR3: TGTGCCAGCAGTCTAACGGCGGTAAGGACTGAAGCTTTCTTT.

V gene TRBV5-1 combines with J gene TRBJ2-1; D is uncertain. Per the germline V gene, CDR1 is SGHRS and CDR2 is YFSETQ. The CDR3 is 16 amino acids. V was trimmed by 0 bases and J by 0 bases, leaving 10 bases between them. CDR3 protein: CASSLAPPGSYNEQFF. The CDR3 DNA reads TGCGCCAGCAGCTTGGCTCCCCCAGGCTCCTACAATGAGCAGTTCTTC.